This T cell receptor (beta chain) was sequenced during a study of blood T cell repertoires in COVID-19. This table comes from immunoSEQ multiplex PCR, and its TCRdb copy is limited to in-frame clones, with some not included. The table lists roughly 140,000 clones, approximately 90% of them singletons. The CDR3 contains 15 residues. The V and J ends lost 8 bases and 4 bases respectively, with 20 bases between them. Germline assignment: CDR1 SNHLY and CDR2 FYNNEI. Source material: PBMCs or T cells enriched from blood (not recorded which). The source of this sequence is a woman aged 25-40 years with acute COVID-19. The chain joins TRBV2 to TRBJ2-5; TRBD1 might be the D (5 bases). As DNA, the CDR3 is TGTGCCAGCGGACGAGACAGACTCCCTCGAGAGACCCAGTACTTC. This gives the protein CASGRDRLPRETQYF.